These 29 T cell receptor beta chains originate from one sample sequenced in a study of Ad26.COV2.S vaccination and SARS-CoV-2 variants listed by TCRdb under 2021. Receptors were amplified or captured by the immunoSEQ multiplex PCR assay. The immuneACCESS repertoire file appears here via TCRdb, limited to in-frame rearrangements. These files lack a portion of the clones; in checked studies, under half of the deficit traces to unresolved V genes, and the cause of the others is not known. Counted in this sample were 300,000 to 500,000 clones; roughly nine tenths of them appeared once. About 3.6% of the sample belongs to the ten largest clones. The treatment or condition label of this sample denotes: some 20 received Ad26.COV2.S at low or high dose, single or two shots; roughly five received placebo; per-sample allocation not given. For vaccine and placebo recipients, repertoires were sequenced using samples collected on day 63 after the first injection.

The sample in question was peripheral blood, obtained in a trial of Ad26.COV2.S vaccine versus placebo. The source is a person between 18 and 60 years old who received the Ad26.COV2.S COVID-19 vaccine or a placebo.

The chain is built from TRBV5-4 and TRBJ2-7; tentatively, D is TRBD2 (6 bases). The CDR3 runs 12 residues. Trimming took 2 bases from V and 6 from J, leaving 9 bases between them. Germline CDR1 is SGHNT and CDR2 is YYREEE (reference sequence). The CDR3 region has the DNA TGTGCCAGCAGCTTTTGGCGGGGCGAGCAGTACTTC. This gives the protein CASSFWRGEQYF.

This clone is a singleton in its sample. The chain links TRBV27 to TRBJ2-7, with 9 bases aligning to TRBD1. CDR3 length equals 14 residues. J was trimmed by 4 bases and V by 6 bases; bases with no gene match: 7. The germline gives CDR1 MNHEY, CDR2 SMNVEV (reference sequence). CDR3 in DNA: TGTGCCAGCAGGAGCGGGACAGGGAGTTACGAGCAGTACTTC. Translating gives CASRSGTGSYEQYF.

The chain links TRBV6-5 to TRBJ1-2, with D perhaps matching TRBD1 (5 bases). The CDR3 covers 15 residues. The germline V and J ends were trimmed by 5 bases and 4 bases, with 17 bases remaining between them. Germline loops: CDR1 MNHEY, CDR2 SVGAGI. The DNA of the CDR3 is TGTGCCAGCAGTATCACCGGGACGGTGGGCTATGGCTACACCTTC. Its protein product is CASSITGTVGYGYTF.

The chain links TRBV24-1 to TRBJ2-7; 11 bases are a match to TRBD1. This CDR3 is built from 15 residues. CDR1 is KGHDR and CDR2 is SFDVKD in the germline V gene. V was pared by 1 base and J by 10 bases, with 8 bases of the junction left unmatched. The CDR3 DNA reads TGTGCCACCAGTGATTTCGGGGACAGGGGGTGGCGACAGTACTTC. Translation: CATSDFGDRGWRQYF.

This clone was detected only once. The CDR3 spells CASMQQGQNNEKLFF. The CDR3 DNA sequence: TGTGCCAGCATGCAACAGGGGCAGAATAATGAAAAACTGTTTTTT. J is TRBJ1-4 and V is TRBV2, with TRBD1 matching 7 bases. Germline V gene sequence: CDR1 SNHLY, CDR2 FYNNEI. The V segment lost 7 bases and the J segment 4 bases; nucleotides outside the gene matches: 9. The CDR3 consists of 15 residues.

The chain carries TRBV4-3 and TRBJ1-2; TRBD1 agrees at 7 bases. Germline V gene lookup returns CDR1 LGHNA and CDR2 YSLEER. This CDR3 has 16 amino acids. J was trimmed by 0 bases and V by 1 base; bases with no gene match: 5. The CDR3 coding sequence is TGCGCCAGCAGCCAAGGGACAGGCGATACTAACTATGGCTACACCTTC. Its translation: CASSQGTGDTNYGYTF.

There are a few counts of this clone. V and J are TRBV4-1 and TRBJ1-1; 10 nucleotides agree with TRBD1. V shed 3 bases, J shed 8 bases, and the junction held 6 bases outside the gene matches. Per germline, CDR1 MGHRA and CDR2 YSYEKL. CDR3 size: 14 residues. CDR3 sequence reads: CASSQLGQGVEAFF. DNA of the CDR3: TGCGCCAGCAGCCAGCTAGGACAGGGGGTCGAAGCTTTCTTT.

The gene calls are TRBV3-1 (or the pseudogene TRBV3-2) and TRBJ2-5; the D is unclear. The germline V gene encodes CDR1 LGHDT and CDR2 YNNKEL (reference sequence). CDR3 length: 13 amino acids. Trimming stripped 3 bases from V and 2 bases from J, with 7 bases between. The CDR3 nucleotides read TGTGCCAGCAGCCATTGGGGACAAGAGACCCAGTACTTC. Translated: CASSHWGQETQYF.

CDR3 nucleotide sequence: TGCGCCAGCAGCCCCTCGGCAGGGAAACTGTTTTTT. Translation: CASSPSAGKLFF. The chain employs TRBV4-1 and TRBJ1-4; TRBD1 might be the D (5 bases). The CDR3 extends over 12 amino acids. In germline, CDR1 is MGHRA, CDR2 YSYEKL. V was shortened by 4 bases and J by 11 bases, with 11 bases between the two germline ends.

V and J are TRBV14 and TRBJ1-6, with D possibly matching TRBD1 (6 bases). The germline V gene has CDR1 SGHDN and CDR2 FVKESK. This CDR3 is 14 amino acids long. Trimming removed 4 bases from V and 4 bases from J, with 8 bases in between. The CDR3 is CASSPGQYNSPLHF. The DNA for the CDR3 is TGTGCCAGCAGCCCGGGACAATATAATTCACCCCTCCACTTT.

V is TRBV11-2 and J is TRBJ1-1; D gene ambiguous. Trimming removed 2 bases from V and 0 bases from J, with 13 bases in between. CDR1 is SGHAT and CDR2 is FQNNGV in the germline V gene. The CDR3 loop spans 16 amino acids. The CDR3 here is CASSLPAVPMNTEAFF. The DNA for the CDR3 is TGTGCCAGCAGCTTACCGGCAGTCCCGATGAACACTGAAGCTTTCTTT.

V usage is TRBV27 and J usage is TRBJ2-7; no reliable D call. Germline V gene data show CDR1 as MNHEY and CDR2 as SMNVEV (reference sequence). This CDR3 spans 14 amino acids. V was cut by 2 bases and J by 0 bases, with 8 bases left in between. As DNA, the CDR3 is TGTGCCAGCAGTTTAAACGGGCCCTCCTACGAGCAGTACTTC. Protein sequence: CASSLNGPSYEQYF.

The rearrangement uses TRBV3-1 (or the pseudogene TRBV3-2) and TRBJ1-3; no reliable D call. The V end lost 1 base, the J end lost 7 bases, and 8 bases lay between the germline ends. This CDR3 comprises 13 residues. CDR1 LGHDT and CDR2 YNNKEL come from the germline V gene (reference sequence). Here the CDR3 DNA reads TGTGCCAGCAGCCAAGGGGTAAGGAACACCATATATTTT. Its protein product is CASSQGVRNTIYF.

This rearrangement joins TRBV5-1 to TRBJ1-2; D is ambiguous. The CDR3 extends over 13 amino acids. V dropped 4 bases and J dropped 5 bases, with 12 bases sitting between them. Per germline, CDR1 SGHRS and CDR2 YFSETQ. The CDR3 DNA is TGCGCCAGCAGCGGGCCCGAGCCTTATGGCTACACCTTC. Translated, it gives CASSGPEPYGYTF.

The chain joins TRBV3-1 (or the pseudogene TRBV3-2) to TRBJ2-1, with TRBD2 matching over 12 bases. V trimming: 5 bases; J trimming: 15 bases; junction bases outside the gene matches: 8. The germline V gene encodes CDR1 LGHDT and CDR2 YNNKEL (reference sequence). The CDR3 extends over 13 amino acids. The CDR3 coding sequence is TGTGCCAGCAGCTCATCTAGCGGGGGGGCCTCGTTCTTC. Its protein product is CASSSSSGGASFF.

The chain links TRBV6-6 to TRBJ1-5; no clear D gene. The V end was cut by 0 bases, the J end by 1 base, with 10 bases between. This CDR3 region has 16 residues. CDR1 is MNHNY and CDR2 is SVGAGI in the germline V gene (reference sequence). The CDR3 region is CASSYSTRLSNQPQHF. CDR3 coding DNA: TGTGCCAGCAGTTACTCGACGCGGCTGAGCAATCAGCCCCAGCATTTT.

The rearrangement links TRBV10-3 to TRBJ1-3, with D perhaps matching TRBD1 (5 bases). The V gene's germline CDR1 is ENHRY and CDR2 SYGVKD. V shed 5 bases and J shed 0 bases, with 14 bases lying between them. The length of the CDR3 is 16 residues. For the CDR3, the DNA is TGTGCCATCAGTCTACAGAGGACATTCTCTGGAAACACCATATATTTT. It yields the protein CAISLQRTFSGNTIYF.

This chain uses TRBV18 with TRBJ2-7; possibly TRBD2 for D (7 bases). The CDR3 contains 13 residues. Germline CDR1 is KGHSH and CDR2 is LQKENI. V was clipped by 6 bases and J by 6 bases, with 15 bases between them. Written as DNA, the CDR3 is TGTGCCAGCTCGGGGCCCGGGGGGCGCGAGCAGTACTTC. Translation gives CASSGPGGREQYF.

The chain joins TRBV5-6 to TRBJ2-7; 7 bases line up with TRBD2. The CDR3 consists of 13 residues. Per the germline V gene, CDR1 is SGHDT and CDR2 is YYEEEE. V lost 2 bases to trimming and J lost 4 bases; unmatched junction nucleotides: 3. The CDR3 is CASSLDGRYEQYF. The DNA for the CDR3 is TGTGCCAGCAGCTTAGACGGGAGGTACGAGCAGTACTTC.

V and J are TRBV10-3 and TRBJ1-1, with TRBD1 matching over 9 bases. Germline V gene data show CDR1 as ENHRY and CDR2 as SYGVKD. There are 15 residues in the CDR3. Unmatched junction bases numbered 5, after V lost 6 bases and J lost 0 bases. CDR3 sequence: CAIRGTGSMNTEAFF. The CDR3, as DNA: TGTGCCATCAGAGGGACAGGGTCGATGAACACTGAAGCTTTCTTT.

The gene calls are TRBV30 and TRBJ1-5, with D perhaps TRBD1 (6 bases). Per the germline V gene, CDR1 is GTSNPN and CDR2 is SVGIG (reference sequence). V lost 0 bases to trimming and J lost 2 bases, with 20 bases between them. The CDR3 totals 18 residues. CDR3: CAWSVRDRLGLGNQPQHF. The DNA of the CDR3 is TGTGCCTGGAGTGTACGCGACAGGCTGGGGTTAGGCAATCAGCCCCAGCATTTT.

The J gene is TRBJ2-7, the V gene TRBV28, with D uncertain. CDR1 is MDHEN and CDR2 is SYDVKM in the germline V gene. V was shortened by 6 bases and J by 3 bases, with 9 bases between the two germline ends. This CDR3 region has 12 residues. CDR3 loop: CASRLNHYEQYF. As DNA, the CDR3 is TGTGCCAGCAGACTCAATCACTACGAGCAGTACTTC.

The CDR3 DNA follows: TGTGCCAGCAGTGATGTAGGGGATGGCTACACCTTC. This encodes CASSDVGDGYTF. V usage is TRBV2 and J usage is TRBJ1-2; a weak D match, TRBD1 (5 bases). CDR1 SNHLY and CDR2 FYNNEI come from the germline V gene. The CDR3 is 12 amino acids. With 3 bases removed from V and 6 bases from J, the gap between germline ends came to 8 bases.

The CDR3 DNA is TGTGCCAGCAGCTTAGCTCGAGTAGGCGCGGTCTCTGGAAACACCATATATTTT. It specifies CASSLARVGAVSGNTIYF. J is TRBJ1-3 and V is TRBV7-8; no reliable D call. CDR3 length equals 18 residues. Trimming removed 0 bases at V and 0 bases at J, with 15 bases between. In germline, CDR1 is SGHVS, CDR2 FQNEAQ.

The chain recombines TRBV5-1 with TRBJ1-6; no clear D. This CDR3 is 14 amino acids long. The V end was cut by 2 bases, the J end by 4 bases, with 7 bases between. CDR1 is SGHRS, CDR2 YFSETQ, per germline. The CDR3 is CASSLDTYNSPLHF. The CDR3 DNA sequence: TGCGCCAGCAGCTTAGACACGTATAATTCACCCCTCCACTTT.

The V gene is TRBV4-1, the J gene TRBJ2-4; D is ambiguous. The germline gives CDR1 MGHRA, CDR2 YSYEKL. Trimming stripped 0 bases from V and 5 bases from J, with 5 bases between. This CDR3 spans 13 amino acids. The CDR3 is CASSQEIENIQYF. For the CDR3, the DNA is TGCGCCAGCAGCCAAGAGATCGAAAACATTCAGTACTTC.

This chain uses TRBV7-2 with TRBJ2-7; D gene ambiguous. Per the germline V gene, CDR1 is SGHTA and CDR2 is FQGNSA. The CDR3 runs 11 residues. V was clipped by 3 bases and J by 9 bases, with 9 bases between them. The CDR3 region is CASSLPPGQYF. The CDR3 DNA sequence: TGTGCCAGCAGCTTGCCCCCCGGGCAGTACTTC.

The chain uses TRBV18 and TRBJ1-1, with D perhaps TRBD1 (5 bases). Trimming pared 0 bases from V and 3 bases from J, leaving 11 bases between. The CDR3 has 15 residues. CDR1 is KGHSH, CDR2 LQKENI, per germline. The CDR3 loop reads CASSPPTLGDTEAFF. CDR3 nucleotides: TGTGCCAGCTCACCACCAACATTGGGGGACACTGAAGCTTTCTTT. Full variable domain (remainder filled in from reference TRBV18 and TRBJ1-1): NAGVMQNPRHLVRRRGQEARLRCSPMKGHSHVYWYRQLPEEGLKFMVYLQKENIIDESGMPKERFSAEFPKEGPSILRIQQVVRGDSAAYFCASSPPTLGDTEAFFGQGTRLTVV.

V and J are TRBV19 and TRBJ2-2; D is unresolved. The V gene's germline CDR1 is LNHDA and CDR2 SQIVND (reference sequence). The CDR3 consists of 13 residues. Deletions cut 4 bases from V and 6 bases from J, with 9 bases between. As DNA, the CDR3 is TGTGCCAGTAGTACCAACGGGCCCGGGGAGCTGTTTTTT. This codes for CASSTNGPGELFF.